A single sample gave rise to the 17 T cell receptor beta chains below, sequenced in a study of cytomegalovirus exposure and HLA in healthy donors. PCR primers comprised 60 Vbeta and 13 Jbeta primers. TCRdb's table, derived via immunoSEQ multiplex PCR, lists solely in-frame clones and lacks some. The sample has 150,000 to 200,000 clones, about 87% seen once. Sequencing used PBMCs. The source of these receptors is a woman between 18 and 29 years old in good health and CMV-seronegative.

This clone has just a few counts. The chain joins TRBV7-2 to TRBJ1-5, with D unclear. From germline, CDR1 is SGHTA and CDR2 FQGNSA. With 5 bases removed from V and 0 bases from J, the gap between germline ends came to 17 bases. The CDR3 runs to 17 residues. CDR3 nucleotides: TGTGCCAGCAGCCCCAACCAGCCGGGAAATAGCAATCAGCCCCAGCATTTT. Its protein is CASSPNQPGNSNQPQHF. Supplemented by reference TRBV7-2 and TRBJ1-5, the full variable domain reads GAGVSQSPSNKVTEKGKDVELRCDPISGHTALYWYRQSLGQGLEFLIYFQGNSAPDKSGLPSDRFSAERTGGSVSTLTIQRTQQEDSAVYLCASSPNQPGNSNQPQHFGDGTRLSIL.

The chain carries TRBV4-1 and TRBJ1-2, with a tentative D call TRBD1 (5 bases). CDR1 is MGHRA and CDR2 is YSYEKL in the germline V gene. Trimming took 4 bases from V and 4 from J, leaving 16 bases between them. The CDR3 extends over 15 amino acids. The CDR3: CASSPFGGVSYGYTF. CDR3 DNA: TGCGCCAGCAGCCCCTTCGGAGGGGTCAGCTATGGCTACACCTTC.

This rearrangement joins TRBV7-9 to TRBJ2-7; weak D call: TRBD1 (6 bases). The length of the CDR3 is 13 residues. V lost 4 bases, J lost 5 bases, and 12 bases lay in between. Germline values: CDR1 SEHNR, CDR2 FQNEAQ (reference sequence). The CDR3 region is CASSSSGANEQYF. CDR3 DNA sequence: TGTGCCAGCAGCTCCTCAGGGGCCAACGAGCAGTACTTC.

The chain links TRBV5-1 to TRBJ2-1, with 7 bases fitting TRBD1. The CDR3 spans 17 residues. CDR1 is SGHRS and CDR2 is YFSETQ in the germline V gene. The J segment lost 8 bases and the V segment lost 0 bases, leaving 14 bases of the junction unmatched. Here the CDR3 DNA reads TGCGCCAGCAGCTTGGGGATGATTGGACAGGTCGGCGATGAGCAGTTCTTC. Its protein is CASSLGMIGQVGDEQFF.

The V gene is TRBV14, the J gene TRBJ2-7; D call uncertain. The V end was cut by 1 base, the J end by 11 bases, with 12 bases between. The length of the CDR3 is 12 residues. Germline CDR1 SGHDN, CDR2 FVKESK. This CDR3 reads CASSQGSQFKYF. In DNA, the CDR3 is TGTGCCAGCAGCCAAGGGTCTCAGTTTAAGTACTTC.

In DNA, the CDR3 is TGTGCCAGCAGCTACCCGGGACTATACAATGAGCAGTTCTTC. Translation: CASSYPGLYNEQFF. This chain uses TRBV7-2 with TRBJ2-1; 7 bases line up with TRBD2. The length of the CDR3 is 14 residues. Germline trimming cut 4 bases from V and 4 bases from J; bases unmatched to any gene: 4. Germline CDR1 SGHTA, CDR2 FQGNSA.

V usage is TRBV28 and J usage is TRBJ2-7; 7 bases are shared with TRBD2. The length of the CDR3 is 14 residues. The J segment lost 1 base and the V segment lost 7 bases, leaving 7 bases of the junction unmatched. Per the germline V gene, CDR1 is MDHEN and CDR2 is SYDVKM. For the CDR3, the DNA is TGTGCCAGCATCCCAGGCGGGGGATCCTACGAGCAGTACTTC. The encoded protein is CASIPGGGSYEQYF.

The rearrangement uses TRBV29-1 and TRBJ2-2, with a weak D call TRBD2 (6 bases). V lost 5 bases, J lost 0 bases, and 13 bases lay in between. Germline V gene data show CDR1 as SQVTM and CDR2 as ANQGSEA. The CDR3 loop spans 15 amino acids. The CDR3 is CSVLRSGPNTGELFF. The CDR3 DNA is TGCAGCGTTCTACGAAGCGGGCCGAACACCGGGGAGCTGTTTTTT.

The CDR3 coding sequence is TGTGCCACCAAATACGACGGCAGCCTCGGCAGGGGAAACACCATATATTTT. Its protein is CATKYDGSLGRGNTIYF. This chain links TRBV10-3 with TRBJ1-3; D is undetermined. From germline, CDR1 is ENHRY and CDR2 SYGVKD. The V end was cut by 10 bases, the J end by 4 bases, with 26 bases between. The CDR3 has 17 residues.

The chain has TRBV18 and TRBJ1-1; D gene unclear. Germline V CDR1 and CDR2: KGHSH, LQKENI. The CDR3 has 14 amino acids. Trimming removed 3 bases at V and 4 bases at J, with 12 bases between. In DNA form, the CDR3 reads TGTGCCAGCTCACCTGCCGCCCCGAGCACTGAAGCTTTCTTT. It translates to CASSPAAPSTEAFF.

This clone has a single count. The chain joins TRBV19 to TRBJ1-2, with 7 nucleotides matching TRBD1. CDR3 length: 15 residues. The V and J ends lost 1 base and 1 base, in that order; junction bases with no gene match: 3. CDR1 and CDR2 (germline): LNHDA, SQIVND (reference sequence). DNA for the CDR3: TGTGCCAGTAGTATAGGACAGGGCAATAACTATGGCTACACCTTC. This sequence encodes CASSIGQGNNYGYTF.

V is TRBV10-3 and J is TRBJ1-1, with 8 nucleotides matching TRBD1. There are 14 residues in the CDR3. The J segment lost 8 bases and the V segment lost 5 bases, leaving 10 bases of the junction unmatched. Germline V gives CDR1 ENHRY, CDR2 SYGVKD. Here the CDR3 reads CAISQGAGGEEAFF. The CDR3 DNA sequence: TGTGCCATCAGTCAGGGGGCTGGGGGAGAAGAAGCTTTCTTT.

V usage is TRBV12-5 and J usage is TRBJ1-1; D possibly corresponds to TRBD1 (6 bases). The CDR3 is 14 residues long. Trimming pared 5 bases from V and 0 bases from J, leaving 10 bases between. CDR1 LGHNT and CDR2 FRNRAP come from the germline V gene. The chain's CDR3 is CASGTGKMNTEAFF. The CDR3 DNA sequence: TGTGCTAGTGGTACAGGGAAAATGAACACTGAAGCTTTCTTT.

The chain has TRBV7-6 and TRBJ2-5, with 9 nucleotides matching TRBD1. Near its end, the DNA agrees better with TRBJ2-7, so the J call may be wrong. This CDR3 is 15 amino acids long. From germline, CDR1 is SGHVS and CDR2 FNYEAQ. This chain's CDR3 is CASSLATGGSYEQYF. The CDR3 DNA is TGTGCCAGCAGCTTAGCGACAGGGGGATCCTACGAGCAGTACTTC.

The chain joins TRBV6-5 to TRBJ1-1; possibly TRBD1 for D (5 bases). This CDR3 has 16 amino acids. V was clipped by 0 bases and J by 0 bases, with 11 bases between them. Germline V lookup: CDR1 MNHEY, CDR2 SVGAGI. The CDR3, as DNA: TGTGCCAGCAGTTACTCCGGGGGGGATGTGAACACTGAAGCTTTCTTT. Translating it yields CASSYSGGDVNTEAFF.

The rearrangement links TRBV7-6 to TRBJ2-5, with a tentative D call TRBD1 (6 bases). Looked up from germline, CDR1 is SGHVS and CDR2 is FNYEAQ. Trimming left V 5 bases short and J 5 bases short, with 18 bases between. The CDR3 totals 15 residues. This CDR3 reads CASSAGQGMGETQYF. CDR3 nucleotide sequence: TGTGCCAGCAGCGCCGGTCAGGGGATGGGGGAGACCCAGTACTTC.

In regard to this clone: The same CDR3 can be traced to other DNA sequences in this sample. V gene TRBV20-1 combines with J gene TRBJ1-2; maybe TRBD1 (5 bases). Deletions cut 0 bases from V and 8 bases from J, with 7 bases between. The CDR3 runs to 11 residues. Looked up from germline, CDR1 is DFQATT and CDR2 is SNEGSKA (reference sequence). As DNA, the CDR3 is TGCAGTGCTAGAGATCGGGGGGGCTACACCTTC. Protein: CSARDRGGYTF.